This T cell receptor beta chain was observed in a study of human thymus T cells. Study results and caveats: Gene usage for V and J segments appeared biased in thymic and blood repertoires.

Four of the eight donors gave roughly 0.45-1 mL blood during surgery. Blood DNA came from all available leukocytes, not a fixed cell number. The CDR3 has 13 amino acids. V gave up 4 bases and J gave up 0 bases, with 7 bases separating them. Germline CDR1 and CDR2: GTSNPN and SVGIG (reference sequence). Libraries were prepared by immunoSEQ multiplex PCR; TCRdb keeps only in-frame clonotypes and omits some of them. This sample carries about 46,000 clones, more than 85% of them seen once, and the ten largest clones take approximately 0.16%. In its sample, this clone was seen a few times. The antigen remains unidentified.

This sequence originates from a girl in the first two years of life with a congenital heart defect but otherwise immunologically healthy. The chain carries TRBV30 and TRBJ2-4; maybe TRBD2 (5 bases). What was sequenced was blood. CDR3 nucleotide sequence: TGTGCCTGGACGGCGGGAGCCAAAAACATTCAGTACTTC. It encodes CAWTAGAKNIQYF.